Listed below are T cell receptor beta chains from one sample, sequenced in a study of blood T cell repertoires in COVID-19. This table comes from immunoSEQ multiplex PCR, and its TCRdb copy is limited to in-frame clones, with some not included. Of about 230,000 clones listed, more than 70% are singletons. Sequencing used peripheral blood. These receptors were taken from a man older than 75 with acute or convalescent COVID-19. The CDR3 runs from the conserved cysteine through the conserved F or W. Fields, in order: CDR3 protein, J gene, V gene.

CASSIAHAGTGGYEQYF,TRBJ2-7,TRBV19
CASSTQAGLNQPQHF,TRBJ1-5,TRBV19
CASSPAGTGTEKLFF,TRBJ1-4,TRBV28
CASRNRVYGYEQYF,TRBJ2-7,TRBV10-2
CASSQERTSGAHLGYEQYF,TRBJ2-7,TRBV4-2
CASSPAANYGYTF,TRBJ1-2,TRBV18
CSTFLLGGYTF,TRBJ1-2,TRBV20-1
CVTRPAGNYGYTF,TRBJ1-2,TRBV6-5
CASSPHPLGGGSYEQYF,TRBJ2-7,TRBV9
CATIGGAGVSTDTQYF,TRBJ2-3,TRBV2
CASSLQALKTQYF,TRBJ2-5,TRBV28
CASSLAGREAKTQYF,TRBJ2-5,TRBV7-9
CASKINQIMNTEAFF,TRBJ1-1,TRBV2
CASSYTGTGGGYTF,TRBJ1-2,TRBV6-6
CASSLDWGEDTQYF,TRBJ2-3,TRBV5-1
CASSMTAQGNYEQYF,TRBJ2-7,TRBV19